This record concerns one TCR beta chain sequence. The antigen remains unidentified. This sample was taken from a study of cytomegalovirus exposure and HLA in healthy donors. The study, taken as a whole, reports: Reports showed the classifier diagnosing cytomegalovirus status with high specificity and sensitivity.

The V gene's germline CDR1 is SEHNR and CDR2 FQNEAQ (reference sequence). The CDR3 loop spans 13 amino acids. The V and J ends lost 8 bases and 4 bases, in that order; junction bases with no gene match: 4. TCRdb's copy holds only in-frame clones and misses some; the assay was immunoSEQ multiplex PCR. The sample has 100,000 to 150,000 clones; about 96% are singletons. The clonotype comes from a man aged 18-30 years in good health and CMV-seronegative. Material for sequencing was PBMCs. The chain is built from TRBV7-9 and TRBJ2-1; 8 bases are a match to TRBD1. The CDR3 here is CASVDREYNEQFF. The CDR3 DNA reads as TGTGCCAGCGTGGACAGGGAGTACAATGAGCAGTTCTTC.